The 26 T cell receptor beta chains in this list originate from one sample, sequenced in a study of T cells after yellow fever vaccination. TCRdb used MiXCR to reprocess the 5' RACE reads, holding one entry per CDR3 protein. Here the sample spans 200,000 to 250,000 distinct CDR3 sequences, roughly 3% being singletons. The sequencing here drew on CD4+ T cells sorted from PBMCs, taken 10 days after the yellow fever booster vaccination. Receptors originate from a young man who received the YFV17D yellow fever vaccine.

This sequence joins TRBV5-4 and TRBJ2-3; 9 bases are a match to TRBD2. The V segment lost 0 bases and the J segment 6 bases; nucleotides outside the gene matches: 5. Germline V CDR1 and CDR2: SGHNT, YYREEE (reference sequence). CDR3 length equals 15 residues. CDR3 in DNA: TGTGCCAGCAGCTTGGCGCTAGCGGGGCTTGATACGCAGTATTTT. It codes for CASSLALAGLDTQYF.

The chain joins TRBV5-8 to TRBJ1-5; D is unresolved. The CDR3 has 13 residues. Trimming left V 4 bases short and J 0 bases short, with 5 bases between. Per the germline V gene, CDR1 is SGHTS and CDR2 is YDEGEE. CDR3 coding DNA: TGTGCCAGCAGCCCTCATAGCAATCAGCCCCAGCATTTT. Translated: CASSPHSNQPQHF.

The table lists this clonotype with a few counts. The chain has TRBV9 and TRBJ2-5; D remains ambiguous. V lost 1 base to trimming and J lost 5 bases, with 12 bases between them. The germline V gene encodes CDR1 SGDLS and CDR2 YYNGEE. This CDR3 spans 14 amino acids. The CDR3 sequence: CASSVFGLGETQYF. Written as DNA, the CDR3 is TGTGCCAGCAGCGTATTCGGGCTCGGGGAGACCCAGTACTTC.

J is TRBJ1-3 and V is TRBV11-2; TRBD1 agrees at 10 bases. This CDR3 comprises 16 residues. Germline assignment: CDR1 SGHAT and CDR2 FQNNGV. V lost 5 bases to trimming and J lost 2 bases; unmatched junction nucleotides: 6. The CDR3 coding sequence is TGTGCCAGCAGCCGAAGGACAGGGGGGACTGGAAACACCATATATTTT. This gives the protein CASSRRTGGTGNTIYF.

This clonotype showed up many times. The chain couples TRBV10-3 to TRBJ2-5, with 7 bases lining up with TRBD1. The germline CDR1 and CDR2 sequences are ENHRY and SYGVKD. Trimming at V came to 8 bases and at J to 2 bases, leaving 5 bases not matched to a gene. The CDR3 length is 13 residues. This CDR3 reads CAIGGQRQETQYF. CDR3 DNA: TGTGCCATCGGGGGACAGAGACAAGAGACCCAGTACTTC.

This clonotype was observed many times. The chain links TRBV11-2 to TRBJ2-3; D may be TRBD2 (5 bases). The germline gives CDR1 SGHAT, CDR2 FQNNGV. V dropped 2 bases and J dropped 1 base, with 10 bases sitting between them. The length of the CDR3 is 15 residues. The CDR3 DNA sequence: TGTGCCAGCAGCTTACCGGGATCTCGCACAGATACGCAGTATTTT. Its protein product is CASSLPGSRTDTQYF.

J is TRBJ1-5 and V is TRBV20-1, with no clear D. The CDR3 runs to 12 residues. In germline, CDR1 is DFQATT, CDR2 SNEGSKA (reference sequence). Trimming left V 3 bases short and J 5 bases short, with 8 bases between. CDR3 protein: CSASPNDQPQHF. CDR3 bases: TGCAGTGCTAGCCCTAACGATCAGCCCCAGCATTTT.

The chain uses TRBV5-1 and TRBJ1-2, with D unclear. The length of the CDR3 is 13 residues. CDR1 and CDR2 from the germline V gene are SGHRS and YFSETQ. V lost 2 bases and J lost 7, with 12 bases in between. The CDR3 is CASSFGEVPGYTF. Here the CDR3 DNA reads TGCGCCAGCAGCTTCGGGGAAGTCCCTGGCTACACCTTC.

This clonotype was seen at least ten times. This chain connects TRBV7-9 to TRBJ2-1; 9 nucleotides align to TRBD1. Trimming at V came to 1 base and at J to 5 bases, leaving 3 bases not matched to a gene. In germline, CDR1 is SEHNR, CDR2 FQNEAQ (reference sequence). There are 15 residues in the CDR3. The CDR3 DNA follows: TGTGCCAGCAGCTTAGGGGACAGGGCCCACAATGAGCAGTTCTTC. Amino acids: CASSLGDRAHNEQFF.

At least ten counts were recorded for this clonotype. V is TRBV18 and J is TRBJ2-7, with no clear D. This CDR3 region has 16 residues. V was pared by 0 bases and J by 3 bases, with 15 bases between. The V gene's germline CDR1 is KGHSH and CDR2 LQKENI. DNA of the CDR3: TGTGCCAGCTCACCACCCAACAGCTTCCCTTTCTACGAGCAGTACGTC. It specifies CASSPPNSFPFYEQYV.

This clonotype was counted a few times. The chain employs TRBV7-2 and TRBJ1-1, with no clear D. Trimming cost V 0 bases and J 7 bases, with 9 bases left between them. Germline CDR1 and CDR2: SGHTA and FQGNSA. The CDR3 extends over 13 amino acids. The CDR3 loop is CASSLAVQFEAFF. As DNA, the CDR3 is TGTGCCAGCAGCTTAGCCGTACAGTTTGAAGCTTTCTTT.

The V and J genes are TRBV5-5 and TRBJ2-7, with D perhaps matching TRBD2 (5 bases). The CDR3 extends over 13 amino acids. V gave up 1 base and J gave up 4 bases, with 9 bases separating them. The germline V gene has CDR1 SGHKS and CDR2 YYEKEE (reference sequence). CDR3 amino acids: CASSLSGIYEQYV. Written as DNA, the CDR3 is TGTGCCAGCAGCTTGTCGGGGATATACGAGCAGTACGTC.

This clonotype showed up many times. The CDR3 here is CASSLRPAYERETQYF. CDR3 bases: TGCGCCAGCAGTCTCAGACCGGCTTATGAAAGAGAGACCCAGTACTTC. The V and J genes are TRBV10-2 and TRBJ2-5, with no clear D. CDR1 and CDR2 from the germline V gene are WSHSY and SAAADI. The CDR3 extends over 16 amino acids. Trimming shortened V by 5 bases and J by 4 bases, and 20 bases separated the two germline ends.

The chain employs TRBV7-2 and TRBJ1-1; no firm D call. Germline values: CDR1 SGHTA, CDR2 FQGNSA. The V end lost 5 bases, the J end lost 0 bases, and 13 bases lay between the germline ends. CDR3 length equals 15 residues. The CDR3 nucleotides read TGTGCCAGCAGCCCCAGCCCGTTCATGAACACTGAAGCTTTCTTT. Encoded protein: CASSPSPFMNTEAFF.

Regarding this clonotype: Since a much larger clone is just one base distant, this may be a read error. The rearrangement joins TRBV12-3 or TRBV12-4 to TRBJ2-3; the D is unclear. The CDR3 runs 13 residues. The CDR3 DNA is TGTGACAGCAAATTGGGTCTGGGCGGTACGCAGTATTTT. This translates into CDSKLGLGGTQYF.

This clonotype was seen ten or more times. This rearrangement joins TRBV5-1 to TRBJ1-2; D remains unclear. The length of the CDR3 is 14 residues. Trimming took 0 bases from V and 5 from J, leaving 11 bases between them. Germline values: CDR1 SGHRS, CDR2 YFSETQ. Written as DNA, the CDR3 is TGCGCCAGCAGCTTGGAGCAAACGGTTTATGGCTACACCTTC. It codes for CASSLEQTVYGYTF.

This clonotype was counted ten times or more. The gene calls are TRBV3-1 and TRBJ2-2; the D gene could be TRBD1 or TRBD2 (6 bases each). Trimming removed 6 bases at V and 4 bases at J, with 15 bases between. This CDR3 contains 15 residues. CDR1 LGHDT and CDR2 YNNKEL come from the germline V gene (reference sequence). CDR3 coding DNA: TGTGCCAGCAGTCCAGGGGAGGTGTCCACCGGGGAGCTGTTTTTT. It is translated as CASSPGEVSTGELFF.

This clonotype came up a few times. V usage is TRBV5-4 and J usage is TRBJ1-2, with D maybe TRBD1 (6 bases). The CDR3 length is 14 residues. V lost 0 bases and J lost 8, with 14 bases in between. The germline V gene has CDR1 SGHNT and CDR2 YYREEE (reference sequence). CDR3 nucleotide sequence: TGTGCCAGCAGCTTGGGACAGGATTCGGGGGGCTACACCTTC. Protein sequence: CASSLGQDSGGYTF.

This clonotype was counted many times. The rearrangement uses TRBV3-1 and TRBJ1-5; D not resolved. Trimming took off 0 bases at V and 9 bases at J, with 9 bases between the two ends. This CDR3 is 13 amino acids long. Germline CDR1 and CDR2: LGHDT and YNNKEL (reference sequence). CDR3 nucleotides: TGTGCCAGCAGCCAAGACGCCGGATCGCCCCAGCATTTT. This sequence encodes CASSQDAGSPQHF.

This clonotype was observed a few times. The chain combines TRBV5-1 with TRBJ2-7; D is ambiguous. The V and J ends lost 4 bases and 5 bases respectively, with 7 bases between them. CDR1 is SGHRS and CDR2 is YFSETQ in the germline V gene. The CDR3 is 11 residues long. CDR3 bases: TGCGCCAGCAGCCCTCCCGACGAGCAGTACTTC. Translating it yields CASSPPDEQYF.

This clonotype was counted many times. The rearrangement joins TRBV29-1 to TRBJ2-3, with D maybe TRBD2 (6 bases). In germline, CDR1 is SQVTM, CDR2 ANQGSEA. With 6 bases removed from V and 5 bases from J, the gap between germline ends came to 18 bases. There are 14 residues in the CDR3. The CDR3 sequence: CSVTTGSWGDTQYF. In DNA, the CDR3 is TGCAGCGTGACAACCGGGAGTTGGGGAGATACGCAGTATTTT.

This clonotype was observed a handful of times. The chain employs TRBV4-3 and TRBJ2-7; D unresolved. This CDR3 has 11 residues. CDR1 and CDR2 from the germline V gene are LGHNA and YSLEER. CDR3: CAPGLVYEQYV. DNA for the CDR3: TGCGCACCTGGGCTTGTCTACGAGCAGTACGTC.

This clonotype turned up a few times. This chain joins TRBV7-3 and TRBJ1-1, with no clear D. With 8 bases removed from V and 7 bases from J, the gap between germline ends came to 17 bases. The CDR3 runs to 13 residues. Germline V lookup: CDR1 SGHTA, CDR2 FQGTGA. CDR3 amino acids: CASSRTARDEAFF. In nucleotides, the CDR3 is TGTGCCAGCTCACGAACAGCCAGAGATGAAGCTTTCTTT.

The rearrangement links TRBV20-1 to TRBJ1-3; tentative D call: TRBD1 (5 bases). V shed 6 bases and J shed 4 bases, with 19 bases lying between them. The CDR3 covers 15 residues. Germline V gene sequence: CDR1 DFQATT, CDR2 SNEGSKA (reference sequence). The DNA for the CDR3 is TGCAGTGCACCTGCAGGGAACCCGGGGGGAAACACCATATATTTT. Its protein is CSAPAGNPGGNTIYF.

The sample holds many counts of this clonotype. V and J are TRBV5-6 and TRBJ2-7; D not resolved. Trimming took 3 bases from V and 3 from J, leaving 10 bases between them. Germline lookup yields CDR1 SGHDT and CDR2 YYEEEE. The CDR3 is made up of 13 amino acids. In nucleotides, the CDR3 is TGTGCCAGCAGCTCCACCGTCAACTACGAGCAGTACGTC. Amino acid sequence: CASSSTVNYEQYV.

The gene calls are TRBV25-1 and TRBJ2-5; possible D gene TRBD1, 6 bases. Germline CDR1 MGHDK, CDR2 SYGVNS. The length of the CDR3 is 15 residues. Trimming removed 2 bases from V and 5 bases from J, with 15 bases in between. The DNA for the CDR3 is TGTGCCAGCAGTGAAACAGGGCGCCGAGGGGAGACCCAGTACTTC. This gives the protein CASSETGRRGETQYF.